This T cell receptor (beta chain) is drawn from a study of cytomegalovirus exposure and HLA in healthy donors. Across the study: Genotyping showed 81% of some 400 donors falling in the Caucasian-associated ancestry cluster.

Both 60 Vbeta primers and 13 Jbeta primers went into the PCR. Measured with immunoSEQ multiplex PCR; TCRdb has only the in-frame clones, and not every one. This repertoire shows 150,000 to 200,000 clones, roughly 80% found once; its top ten account for roughly 5%. Broader study findings: Later on, an analysis found that several of the most significant clusters appeared to be linked to common viral pathogens, which included parvovirus B19. The authors listed some 150 TCR beta chains as cytomegalovirus-associated. In a later analysis, specific HLA alleles were associated with over 15,000 TCR beta sequences at a 0.05 false discovery rate.

J was trimmed by 0 bases and V by 4 bases; bases with no gene match: 11. The V gene's germline CDR1 is SGHRS and CDR2 YFSETQ. CDR3 length: 20 amino acids. In the case of this clone: Antigen: not known.

This TCR was sampled from a male donor in good health and CMV-seronegative. The sequencing input was PBMCs. The chain is built from TRBV5-1 and TRBJ2-6; 12 bases line up with TRBD2. Here the CDR3 DNA reads TGCGCCAGCAGCCCCCGGGGGACTAGCGGGCTAGCCTCTGGGGCCAACGTCCTGACTTTC. It encodes CASSPRGTSGLASGANVLTF.